Listed here are 10 T cell receptor beta chains from one sample, sequenced in a study of T-cell memory formation after mild COVID-19. TCRdb called the 5' RACE reads again in MiXCR, with one record for every CDR3 protein. The data hold about 190,000 distinct CDR3 sequences, with about 18% observed a single time. Sequencing was carried out using PBMCs or a T cell subset sorted from them (not recorded which). The receptors stem from an adult woman who had mild COVID-19 (a few samples of this study predate the infection). Cell type and time point are not known.

This clonotype was observed a handful of times. The chain uses TRBV2 and TRBJ2-7; D unresolved. CDR1 and CDR2 (germline): SNHLY, FYNNEI. V was cut by 5 bases and J by 7 bases, with 15 bases left in between. This CDR3 has 13 amino acids. CDR3 loop: CASSSSRVGEQYF. The CDR3 coding sequence is TGTGCCAGCAGTTCGTCCCGGGTTGGTGAGCAGTACTTC.

This clonotype was counted only a few times. This rearrangement joins TRBV18 to TRBJ2-5; TRBD1 or TRBD2 may be the D gene (5 bases each). The germline V and J ends were trimmed by 4 bases and 2 bases, with 11 bases remaining between them. Germline V gives CDR1 KGHSH, CDR2 LQKENI. The CDR3 runs 14 residues. Here the CDR3 DNA reads TGTGCCAGCTCACACCCGGGACCTCAAGAGACCCAGTACTTC. Protein sequence: CASSHPGPQETQYF. The full variable domain, in which reference TRBV18 and TRBJ2-5 provide the parts outside the CDR3, is NAGVMQNPRHLVRRRGQEARLRCSPMKGHSHVYWYRQLPEEGLKFMVYLQKENIIDESGMPKERFSAEFPKEGPSILRIQQVVRGDSAAYFCASSHPGPQETQYFGPGTRLLVL.

This clonotype came up many times. The chain is built from TRBV20-1 and TRBJ2-2; tentative D call: TRBD2 (5 bases). The V and J ends lost 6 bases and 5 bases respectively, with 13 bases between them. Germline loops: CDR1 DFQATT, CDR2 SNEGSKA (reference sequence). CDR3 length: 13 residues. The DNA for the CDR3 is TGCAGTGCCTCAACGCCGGGGACCGGGGAGCTGTTTTTT. Its translation: CSASTPGTGELFF.

This chain joins TRBV19 and TRBJ2-1, with 8 positions matching TRBD2. Unmatched junction bases numbered 13, after V lost 1 base and J lost 5 bases. Germline V gene sequence: CDR1 LNHDA, CDR2 SQIVND (reference sequence). The CDR3 has 18 amino acids. The CDR3 loop reads CASSIVGGASGPHNEQFF. Written as DNA, the CDR3 is TGTGCCAGTAGTATAGTCGGGGGGGCCTCGGGTCCGCACAATGAGCAGTTCTTC.

The chain couples TRBV4-2 to TRBJ2-7; no clear D gene. The V and J ends lost 2 bases and 2 bases respectively, with 10 bases between them. Germline V lookup: CDR1 LGHNA, CDR2 YNFKEQ. CDR3 size: 14 residues. The CDR3 sequence: CASSQRARTYEQYF. CDR3 DNA sequence: TGTGCCAGCAGCCAAAGGGCACGAACCTACGAGCAGTACTTC.

The rearrangement links TRBV3-1 to TRBJ1-2, with TRBD1 matching over 8 bases. The junction had 2 bases not matched to a gene; V was cut back by 8 bases and J by 3 bases. Germline V CDR1 and CDR2: LGHDT, YNNKEL (reference sequence). CDR3 length: 12 residues. CDR3 in amino acids: CASGQGYYGYTF. CDR3 sequence (DNA): TGTGCCAGCGGACAGGGCTACTATGGCTACACCTTC.

The rearrangement joins TRBV20-1 to TRBJ2-4; D is uncertain. CDR1 is DFQATT, CDR2 SNEGSKA, per germline (reference sequence). There are 14 residues in the CDR3. V gave up 6 bases and J gave up 0 bases, with 12 bases separating them. In DNA, the CDR3 is TGCAGTGCCCTAAGTCGTCTAGCCAAAAACATTCAGTACTTC. This sequence encodes CSALSRLAKNIQYF.

The CDR3 is CSASPIDRGDGTEAFF. DNA for the CDR3: TGCAGTGCGTCTCCGATTGACAGGGGGGACGGCACTGAAGCTTTCTTT. V gene TRBV20-1 combines with J gene TRBJ1-1; 9 positions match TRBD1. This CDR3 spans 16 amino acids. After removal of 6 bases from V and 4 bases from J, the junction contained 15 bases not matched to a gene. Germline CDR1 and CDR2: DFQATT and SNEGSKA (reference sequence).

Details on this clonotype: An end of the junction does not agree with germline; a read error may underlie this. The chain recombines TRBV7-7 with TRBJ1-3; TRBD1 is a possible D gene (6 bases). Looked up from germline, CDR1 is SSHAT and CDR2 is FNYEAQ (reference sequence). This CDR3 contains 15 residues. CDR3 protein: CASSPTTGAGNTIYF. The CDR3 nucleotides read TGTGCTAGCAGCCCCACGACAGGCGCTGGAAACACCATATATTTT.

The CDR3 region has the DNA TGTGCCAGCAGTTTAACGGGGTGGAGGCGGGGGACCTACGAGCAGTACTTC. Translated, it gives CASSLTGWRRGTYEQYF. This chain connects TRBV27 to TRBJ2-7, with 7 bases lining up with TRBD2. The germline gives CDR1 MNHEY, CDR2 SMNVEV (reference sequence). Unmatched junction bases numbered 12, after V lost 2 bases and J lost 2 bases. CDR3 length: 17 amino acids.